This T cell receptor beta chain came from a study of blood T cell repertoires in COVID-19. The overall study: COVID-19 samples from acute and convalescent phases originated in the United States, Italy and Spain. The cDNA or gDNA used as material had been derived from T cells, B-cell-depleted T cells, or PBMCs.

In the authors' methods: Researchers report that nucleated cell counts were estimated from reference gene primer amplification. Libraries were prepared by immunoSEQ multiplex PCR; TCRdb keeps only in-frame clonotypes and omits some of them. Clone size and the V and J calls come from that table; the DNA yielded D and trimming. This table has approximately 12,000 clones, over 80% appearing once. Sequencing was performed on peripheral blood. The sequence was obtained from a human donor in a cohort sampled during active COVID-19.

As DNA, the CDR3 is TGTGCCAGCGAACCAAAGTCTGGGGGGGGTAATGGCTACACCTTC. Residues: CASEPKSGGGNGYTF. The chain has TRBV6-6 and TRBJ1-2, with D perhaps TRBD1 (5 bases). Trimming removed 8 bases at V and 6 bases at J, with 22 bases between. This CDR3 has 15 amino acids. In germline, CDR1 is MNHNY, CDR2 SVGAGI (reference sequence).